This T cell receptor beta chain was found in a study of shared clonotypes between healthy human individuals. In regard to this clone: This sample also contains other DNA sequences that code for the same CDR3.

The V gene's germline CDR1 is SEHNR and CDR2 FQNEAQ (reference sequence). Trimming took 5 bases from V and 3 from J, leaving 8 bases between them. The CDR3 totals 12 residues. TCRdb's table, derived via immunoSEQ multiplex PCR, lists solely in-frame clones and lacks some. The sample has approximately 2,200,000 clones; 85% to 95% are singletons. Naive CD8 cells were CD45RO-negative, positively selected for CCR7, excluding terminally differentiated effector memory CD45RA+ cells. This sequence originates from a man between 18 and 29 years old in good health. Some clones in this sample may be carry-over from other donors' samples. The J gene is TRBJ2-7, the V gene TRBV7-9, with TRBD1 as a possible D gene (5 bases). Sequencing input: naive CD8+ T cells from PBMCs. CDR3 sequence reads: CASSVQVYEQYF. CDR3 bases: TGTGCCAGCAGCGTACAGGTCTACGAGCAGTACTTC.